Each of the 28 T cell receptor beta chains below was sequenced from the same sample in a study of cytotoxic CD8 clonotypes in ibrutinib-treated CLL. Data came from immunoSEQ multiplex PCR; TCRdb stores just in-frame clones and leaves some out. The table shows 200,000 or so clones, with over 65% occurring only once. This material consisted of PBMCs, taken after 12 months of ibrutinib treatment. Every receptor here comes from a human donor with chronic lymphocytic leukemia.

This chain links TRBV12-5 with TRBJ1-3; D remains ambiguous. The V gene lost 5 bases and the J gene lost 0 bases, with 5 bases spanning the gap. Germline assignment: CDR1 LGHNT and CDR2 FRNRAP. This CDR3 is 13 amino acids long. The CDR3 nucleotides read TGTGCTAGTGGTATGATCTCTGGAAACACCATATATTTT. Translation gives CASGMISGNTIYF. Together with reference TRBV12-5 and TRBJ1-3, the CDR3 gives the full variable domain: DARVTQTPRHKVTEMGQEVTMRCQPILGHNTVFWYRQTMMQGLELLAYFRNRAPLDDSGMPKDRFSAEMPDATLATLKIQPSEPRDSAVYFCASGMISGNTIYFGEGSWLTVV.

The chain couples TRBV7-9 to TRBJ1-4; D gene uncertain. The germline CDR1 and CDR2 sequences are SEHNR and FQNEAQ (reference sequence). V lost 2 bases to trimming and J lost 5 bases, with 12 bases between them. The CDR3 has 15 amino acids. The CDR3 protein is CASSLLSAVNEKLFF. Written as DNA, the CDR3 is TGTGCCAGCAGCTTATTATCCGCGGTAAATGAAAAACTGTTTTTT.

The rearrangement links TRBV2 to TRBJ1-2, with D unresolved. V dropped 6 bases and J dropped 0 bases, with 8 bases sitting between them. Per the germline V gene, CDR1 is SNHLY and CDR2 is FYNNEI. The CDR3 has 13 residues. The CDR3: CASRGVANYGYTF. In DNA form, the CDR3 reads TGTGCCAGCAGGGGAGTAGCTAACTATGGCTACACCTTC.

The chain is built from TRBV30 and TRBJ1-4; the D is unclear. V lost 0 bases, J lost 7 bases, and 3 bases lay in between. CDR1 and CDR2 (germline): GTSNPN, SVGIG (reference sequence). The length of the CDR3 is 11 residues. The CDR3 protein is CAWSVSEKLFF. For the CDR3, the DNA is TGTGCCTGGAGTGTAAGTGAAAAACTGTTTTTT.

The chain is built from TRBV30 and TRBJ2-7, with 10 bases lining up with TRBD1. The V gene end was trimmed by 5 bases and the J gene end by 5 bases; junction bases not matched to a gene: 3. The CDR3 has 12 amino acids. Per germline, CDR1 GTSNPN and CDR2 SVGIG (reference sequence). CDR3 sequence: CAWGQGVHEQYF. Here the CDR3 DNA reads TGTGCCTGGGGACAGGGGGTACACGAGCAGTACTTC. The variable domain in full, completed from reference TRBV30 and TRBJ2-7, reads SQTIHQWPATLVQPVGSPLSLECTVEGTSNPNLYWYRQAAGRGLQLLFYSVGIGQISSEVPQNLSASRPQDRQFILSSKKLLLSDSGFYLCAWGQGVHEQYFGPGTRLTVT.

V is TRBV5-1 and J is TRBJ2-5; D is ambiguous. The CDR3 contains 15 residues. The germline V gene encodes CDR1 SGHRS and CDR2 YFSETQ. V dropped 4 bases and J dropped 1 base, with 14 bases sitting between them. The DNA for the CDR3 is TGCGCCAGCAGCACAGCCCCAGAGAGCCAAGAGACCCAGTACTTC. It translates to CASSTAPESQETQYF.

This chain joins TRBV28 and TRBJ1-2, with D possibly matching TRBD1 (5 bases). Trimming shortened V by 7 bases and J by 0 bases, and 12 bases separated the two germline ends. CDR3 length: 14 amino acids. The germline V gene has CDR1 MDHEN and CDR2 SYDVKM. DNA of the CDR3: TGTGCCAGCAAAACGGGACTCTCTAACTATGGCTACACCTTC. This gives the protein CASKTGLSNYGYTF.

This clone was detected a few times. In the same sample, other DNA sequences code for this CDR3. J is TRBJ1-1 and V is TRBV29-1; TRBD1 matches at 7 bases. The V and J ends lost 7 bases and 0 bases, in that order; junction bases with no gene match: 2. The CDR3 sequence is 12 residues long. Germline CDR1 is SQVTM and CDR2 is ANQGSEA. CDR3 region: CSAGQMNTEAFF. DNA of the CDR3: TGCAGCGCGGGACAGATGAACACTGAAGCTTTCTTT.

The chain couples TRBV23-1 to TRBJ2-7; weak D call: TRBD1 (6 bases). TRBV23-1 is reported as an ORF; its role is uncertain. V lost 2 bases to trimming and J lost 3 bases, with 17 bases between them. The CDR3 runs to 16 residues. CDR3 nucleotides: TGCGCCAGCAGTCAAATCGGGACGGACAGTTGCTACGAGCAGTACTTC. This codes for CASSQIGTDSCYEQYF.

The V and J genes are TRBV28 and TRBJ2-1, with 7 bases matching TRBD1. The CDR3 consists of 16 residues. Germline assignment: CDR1 MDHEN and CDR2 SYDVKM. V trimming: 5 bases; J trimming: 0 bases; junction bases outside the gene matches: 7. The CDR3 reads CASSPPTGNSYNEQFF. The CDR3, as DNA: TGTGCCAGCAGTCCCCCGACAGGGAACTCCTACAATGAGCAGTTCTTC.

The rearrangement links TRBV19 to TRBJ1-5; D remains ambiguous. Per the germline V gene, CDR1 is LNHDA and CDR2 is SQIVND (reference sequence). V lost 6 bases and J lost 1, with 7 bases in between. The CDR3 spans 13 residues. The CDR3 protein is CASSLDSNQPQHF. The DNA for the CDR3 is TGTGCCAGTAGCCTGGACAGCAATCAGCCCCAGCATTTT.

The CDR3 nucleotides read TGCGCCAGCAGCTTGGGACAGACTATGACTGAAGCTTTCTTT. Protein sequence: CASSLGQTMTEAFF. The chain joins TRBV5-1 to TRBJ1-1, with a weak D call TRBD1 (5 bases). This CDR3 region has 14 residues. Germline assignment: CDR1 SGHRS and CDR2 YFSETQ. The V end lost 0 bases, the J end lost 5 bases, and 11 bases lay between the germline ends.

CDR3 sequence: CASSTGVGAPLHF. DNA for the CDR3: TGTGCCAGCAGTACAGGGGTGGGGGCGCCCCTCCACTTT. V gene TRBV6-6 combines with J gene TRBJ1-6; 7 bases map to TRBD1. Losses at the gene ends were 5 bases for V and 13 bases for J; bases not matched to a gene: 8. The CDR3 length is 13 residues. Germline values: CDR1 MNHNY, CDR2 SVGAGI (reference sequence).

This clone showed up just once. The chain employs TRBV5-1 and TRBJ2-3; D may be TRBD2 (6 bases). The germline CDR1 and CDR2 sequences are SGHRS and YFSETQ. The CDR3 covers 14 residues. The ends were cut back, 0 bases at V and 4 bases at J, with 9 bases in the middle. Here the CDR3 reads CASSLELAADTQYF. The CDR3 DNA is TGCGCCAGCAGCTTGGAACTAGCTGCAGATACGCAGTATTTT.

The V call is TRBV21-1, the J call TRBJ2-7; the table assigns TRBD2, which was not confirmed against the DNA. TRBV21-1 is an annotated pseudogene. This CDR3 region has 13 residues. This chain's CDR3 is CASSKGGEDEQYF. The CDR3 DNA reads as TGTGCCAGCAGCAAAGGGGGGGAGGACGAGCAGTACTTC.

The chain is built from TRBV6-5 and TRBJ2-7; D not certain. This CDR3 region has 11 residues. CDR1 and CDR2 from the germline V gene are MNHEY and SVGAGI. V was cut by 4 bases and J by 9 bases, with 10 bases left in between. DNA for the CDR3: TGTGCCAGCAGTTTGGGGTCTGGGCAGTACTTC. Protein sequence: CASSLGSGQYF.

This sequence joins TRBV4-2 and TRBJ2-7, with 7 bases lining up with TRBD2. This CDR3 is 12 amino acids long. The J segment lost 5 bases and the V segment lost 4 bases, leaving 2 bases of the junction unmatched. The germline gives CDR1 LGHNA, CDR2 YNFKEQ. In DNA, the CDR3 is TGTGCCAGCAGCCCGGGGAGGGACGAGCAGTACTTC. Translating gives CASSPGRDEQYF.

The chain joins TRBV25-1 to TRBJ2-1; the D call may be TRBD1 or TRBD2 (6 bases each). This CDR3 comprises 15 residues. The germline V gene encodes CDR1 MGHDK and CDR2 SYGVNS. V dropped 4 bases and J dropped 4 bases, with 14 bases sitting between them. The CDR3 DNA reads as TGTGCCAGCAGTGGAGGGGGAGGATTATACAATGAGCAGTTCTTC. It yields the protein CASSGGGGLYNEQFF.

The chain uses TRBV9 and TRBJ1-3, with unresolved D. V was clipped by 3 bases and J by 0 bases, with 13 bases between them. The CDR3 is made up of 16 amino acids. Looked up from germline, CDR1 is SGDLS and CDR2 is YYNGEE. The CDR3 DNA is TGTGCCAGCAGCGGGGTGTTGTCGAGCTCTGGAAACACCATATATTTT. Translated: CASSGVLSSSGNTIYF.

This clone was recorded a few times. The V gene is TRBV7-2, the J gene TRBJ1-4, with D perhaps TRBD1 (5 bases). Between the trimmed V and J ends, which lost 0 bases and 8 bases, there was a span of 19 bases. There are 17 residues in the CDR3. CDR1 and CDR2 (germline): SGHTA, FQGNSA. CDR3 protein: CASSLAPGTSSSEKLFF. CDR3 bases: TGTGCCAGCAGCTTAGCGCCGGGGACCTCCTCCTCCGAAAAACTGTTTTTT.

The J gene is TRBJ1-2, the V gene TRBV30; the D is unclear. The CDR3 runs 12 residues. V was pared by 6 bases and J by 8 bases, with 16 bases between. Germline CDR1 GTSNPN, CDR2 SVGIG (reference sequence). CDR3 bases: TGTGCCTGTCCCGACGGGGTAAAGGGCTACACCTTC. It yields the protein CACPDGVKGYTF.

The chain couples TRBV27 to TRBJ2-7; 8 nucleotides align to TRBD1. CDR3 length: 15 residues. CDR1 and CDR2 from the germline V gene are MNHEY and SMNVEV (reference sequence). J lost 1 base, V lost 10 bases, and 12 bases had no gene match. CDR3 sequence: CATCRGQGASYEQYF. For the CDR3, the DNA is TGTGCCACTTGTCGGGGGCAGGGGGCATCCTACGAGCAGTACTTC.

This clone was seen just once. The V call is TRBV6-6, the J call TRBJ2-7; 10 nucleotides line up with TRBD1. After removal of 4 bases from V and 2 bases from J, the junction contained 8 bases not matched to a gene. The length of the CDR3 is 16 residues. CDR1 and CDR2 from the germline V gene are MNHNY and SVGAGI (reference sequence). CDR3 protein: CASSSNRGTGAYEQYF. In DNA, the CDR3 is TGTGCCAGCAGTTCTAACAGGGGGACAGGGGCCTACGAGCAGTACTTC.

This clone came up once. The gene calls are TRBV18 and TRBJ2-6; 8 nucleotides match TRBD1. The length of the CDR3 is 17 residues. CDR1 is KGHSH, CDR2 LQKENI, per germline. Trimming removed 3 bases from V and 0 bases from J; junction bases left unmatched: 4. The CDR3 loop is CASSPRTGHSGANVLTF. CDR3 sequence (DNA): TGTGCCAGCTCACCGCGGACAGGGCACTCTGGGGCCAACGTCCTGACTTTC.

This clone has just a few counts. The chain employs TRBV10-3 and TRBJ2-3; D not resolved. Germline V CDR1 and CDR2: ENHRY, SYGVKD. Trimming shortened V by 10 bases and J by 6 bases, and 17 bases separated the two germline ends. This CDR3 is built from 13 residues. The CDR3 reads CASAIWGSDTQYF. The DNA for the CDR3 is TGTGCCAGCGCTATTTGGGGTAGCGATACGCAGTATTTT.

The CDR3 DNA follows: TGCGCCAGCAGCTTGGGAGTTTGGGCTAGCGGGGGTTACACAGATACGCAGTATTTT. This gives the protein CASSLGVWASGGYTDTQYF. This chain links TRBV5-1 with TRBJ2-3, with 10 bases that match TRBD2. CDR3 length equals 19 residues. J was trimmed by 2 bases and V by 0 bases; bases with no gene match: 12. From germline, CDR1 is SGHRS and CDR2 YFSETQ.

The rearrangement uses TRBV29-1 and TRBJ1-1; the match to TRBD1 covers 10 bases. This CDR3 contains 16 residues. V dropped 4 bases and J dropped 1; count of bases not matched to a gene: 9. From germline, CDR1 is SQVTM and CDR2 ANQGSEA. CDR3 DNA: TGCAGCGTTGGTGACAGGGGGCGGTTGGGGAACACTGAAGCTTTCTTT. Its translation is CSVGDRGRLGNTEAFF.

This clone was picked up a small number of times. V and J are TRBV7-3 and TRBJ1-4; D uncertain. The CDR3 is 14 residues long. V lost 3 bases and J 7 bases, leaving 12 bases between the germline ends. The germline gives CDR1 SGHTA, CDR2 FQGTGA. The CDR3 here is CASSLFGSAEKLFF. The CDR3, as DNA: TGTGCCAGCAGCTTGTTTGGATCGGCTGAAAAACTGTTTTTT.